These T cell receptor beta chains were read from a single sample in a study of OX40 agonist ivuxolimab in advanced cancers. Only in-frame clones appear in the TCRdb table, and some are missing; sequencing was by immunoSEQ multiplex PCR. The data hold approximately 100,000 clones, with roughly 89% observed a single time. The material was CD4+ or CD8+ T cells sorted from blood, obtained in a trial of the OX40 agonist ivuxolimab. All receptors come from an adult with an advanced solid tumor such as melanoma, head and neck, liver or kidney cancer. Each CDR3 is given with its conserved first and last residue. The order of the fields is CDR3 DNA, CDR3 protein, V gene, D gene, clone size, J gene. A D gene is named only where the DNA matches it firmly. Size is omitted from some rows. Given values are once, few, many or a class for expanded clones.

TGTGCCAGCAGGGTCGGAGAGACCCAGTACTTC,CASRVGETQYF,TRBV6-5,NA,NA,TRBJ2-5
TGCAGTGCTAGGGCCGAGACCCAGTACTTC,CSARAETQYF,TRBV20-1,NA,NA,TRBJ2-5
TGTGCCTTGGGACTAGCGGGGGCAGATACGCAGTATTTT,CALGLAGADTQYF,TRBV30,TRBD2,NA,TRBJ2-3
TGCGCCAGCAGCACGGGACAGAGTAATTCACCCCTCCACTTT,CASSTGQSNSPLHF,TRBV5-1,TRBD1,NA,TRBJ1-6
TGTGCTAGTGGTTTGGCCTGGCCGGGGGAAGCTTTCTTT,CASGLAWPGEAFF,TRBV12-5,NA,NA,TRBJ1-1
TGCAGCGCCAGGACAGATGACCGCTATGGCTACACCTTC,CSARTDDRYGYTF,TRBV29-1,NA,NA,TRBJ1-2
TGTGCCAGCAGCTTAGATGGGGACAGGGGAAACGAGCAGTACTTC,CASSLDGDRGNEQYF,TRBV7-2,TRBD1,NA,TRBJ2-7
TGTGCCAGCAGCTTTCCGGTCCTGGGGTCACCCCTCCACTTT,CASSFPVLGSPLHF,TRBV7-2,NA,NA,TRBJ1-6
TGTGCCAGCAGCGCGGGCCTTCGGGGACAGGGGGCGGACACTGAAGCTTTCTTT,CASSAGLRGQGADTEAFF,TRBV5-5,TRBD1,NA,TRBJ1-1
TGCGCCAGCAGCTCCTCAGGGGTAGATACGCAGTATTTT,CASSSSGVDTQYF,TRBV5-1,NA,NA,TRBJ2-3
TGTGCCAGCATTTCCGCCGAAGCGGGGACGTCCTACGAGCAGTACTTC,CASISAEAGTSYEQYF,TRBV28,TRBD2,NA,TRBJ2-7
TGTGCCAGCAGCGTAGGGGAATGGCAGGGGAAATCACCCCTCCACTTT,CASSVGEWQGKSPLHF,TRBV9,NA,NA,TRBJ1-6
TGTGCCATCAGCGGGGACAGCGCCTCCTACTATGGCTACACCTTC,CAISGDSASYYGYTF,TRBV10-3,TRBD1,NA,TRBJ1-2
TGTGCCAGCAGCTTAGAGTTATTGAGGGACAATGAGCAGTTCTTC,CASSLELLRDNEQFF,TRBV7-9,NA,NA,TRBJ2-1
TGTGCCAGCAGCTCTGACACGACAAAAAACATTCAGTACTTC,CASSSDTTKNIQYF,TRBV5-6,NA,NA,TRBJ2-4
TGTGCCAGCAACCTGACAAAAACGAACACCGGGGAGCTGTTTTTT,CASNLTKTNTGELFF,TRBV7-9,NA,NA,TRBJ2-2
TGTGCCAGCAGCTCTACAGGGGTTCAGCCCCAGCATTTT,CASSSTGVQPQHF,TRBV7-2,TRBD1,NA,TRBJ1-5
TGTGCCAGCAGTTTATGGGACAGGGCCCCCTACGAGCAGTACTTC,CASSLWDRAPYEQYF,TRBV28,TRBD1,NA,TRBJ2-7
TGTGCCAGCAGTTCCGGGACCCATAGCAATCAGCCCCAGCATTTT,CASSSGTHSNQPQHF,TRBV6-1,NA,few,TRBJ1-5
TGTGCCAGCAGGGCGACAGGGGGCGCCTCCTACGAGCAGTACTTC,CASRATGGASYEQYF,TRBV6-5,TRBD1,once,TRBJ2-7
TGTGCCAGCAGTTTAGGATGGACGGGGACAGCAGCCTCTGGAAACACCATATATTTT,CASSLGWTGTAASGNTIYF,TRBV27,TRBD1,NA,TRBJ1-3
TGCGCCAGCAGTGACGTCGCCCCTTCACCCCTCCACTTT,CASSDVAPSPLHF,TRBV10-1,NA,NA,TRBJ1-6
TGTGCCAGCAGCTTAGGGGGGCCGAACACTGAAGCTTTCTTT,CASSLGGPNTEAFF,TRBV11-1,NA,NA,TRBJ1-1
TGCAGCGTTGAGCCACAGGGGAGAACAGATACGCAGTATTTT,CSVEPQGRTDTQYF,TRBV29-1,TRBD1,NA,TRBJ2-3
TGTGCCAGTAGTATAGTAAGCGGGGAGCTGTTTTTT,CASSIVSGELFF,TRBV19,NA,NA,TRBJ2-2
TGTGCCAGCAGGTATCAGGGAGGTAGTGAAAAACTGTTTTTT,CASRYQGGSEKLFF,TRBV6-1,NA,NA,TRBJ1-4
TGTGCCAGCAGGGGGACACCCTATAGCAATCAGCCCCAGCATTTT,CASRGTPYSNQPQHF,TRBV27,NA,NA,TRBJ1-5
TGTGCCATCAGTGAGTCGAGCGGAAACACAGATACGCAGTATTTT,CAISESSGNTDTQYF,TRBV10-3,NA,NA,TRBJ2-3
TGTGCCAGCAGTTACTCGATGGTAGAGACCCAGTACTTC,CASSYSMVETQYF,TRBV6-5,NA,NA,TRBJ2-5
TGTGCCAGCAGCTTAGATCGGACAGACAGTCGCCCTCTGTACCAAGAGACCCAGTACTTC,CASSLDRTDSRPLYQETQYF,TRBV11-2,NA,NA,TRBJ2-5
TGTGCCAGCAGCCCCCGACAAAGCCAGAACACTGAAGCTTTCTTT,CASSPRQSQNTEAFF,TRBV7-9,NA,NA,TRBJ1-1
TGTGCCTGGAGTGGGACGCATTCAGAGACCCAGTACTTC,CAWSGTHSETQYF,TRBV30,NA,NA,TRBJ2-5
TGCAGCGAGTCGGGGGGCACGTACGATGAGCAGTTCTTC,CSESGGTYDEQFF,TRBV29-1,NA,NA,TRBJ2-1
TGTGCCAGTACGAGACAGGGCGCCTATAATTCACCCCTCCACTTT,CASTRQGAYNSPLHF,TRBV19,TRBD1,NA,TRBJ1-6
TGTGCCAGCAGCCAAGATTTTTCGAACACTGAAGCTTTCTTT,CASSQDFSNTEAFF,TRBV4-2,NA,once,TRBJ1-1
TGTGCCAGCAGCTCTCCGGGCGGGGGGCGAGAGACCCAGTACTTC,CASSSPGGGRETQYF,TRBV5-8,TRBD2,NA,TRBJ2-5
TGTGCCAGCAGCTTAGGACCCCGCGGATCACCCCTCCACTTT,CASSLGPRGSPLHF,TRBV7-9,NA,few,TRBJ1-6
TGTGCCAGCAGCCCCCCGGCCCCATCTAACGAAGCTTTCTTT,CASSPPAPSNEAFF,TRBV7-9,NA,NA,TRBJ1-1
TGTGCCTGGAGTGTATCCGGGACAGGGGCTGGCTACACCTTC,CAWSVSGTGAGYTF,TRBV30,TRBD1,NA,TRBJ1-2
TGCGCCAGCACTATCGTTACGGGGACCGGGGGAGATACGCAGTATTTT,CASTIVTGTGGDTQYF,TRBV5-1,NA,once,TRBJ2-3
TGTGCCAGCAGTTGGAGGGTTGGAGATACGCAGTATTTT,CASSWRVGDTQYF,TRBV6-5,NA,NA,TRBJ2-3
TGTGCCAGCACCCTAATCCCCAGGGAAAACACTGAAGCTTTCTTT,CASTLIPRENTEAFF,TRBV28,NA,NA,TRBJ1-1
TGCAGCGTTGTGCAGGGGTACAATGAGCAGTTCTTC,CSVVQGYNEQFF,TRBV29-1,NA,NA,TRBJ2-1
TGTGCCAGCAGCTTAGACCGCAGAACCTACGAGCAGTACTTC,CASSLDRRTYEQYF,TRBV11-2,NA,once,TRBJ2-7
TGTGCCAGCAGCCCGTACAGGAACACCGGGGAGCTGTTTTTT,CASSPYRNTGELFF,TRBV7-9,NA,NA,TRBJ2-2
TGTGCCAGCACCGACCCGCCCACCATATATTTT,CASTDPPTIYF,TRBV28,NA,NA,TRBJ1-3
TGTGCCAGCTCACCTCCGGGTGGCGCAGATACGCAGTATTTT,CASSPPGGADTQYF,TRBV18,NA,NA,TRBJ2-3
TGTGCCAGCAGCCAGAACCCATCCGGGGTATCTGGAAACACCATATATTTT,CASSQNPSGVSGNTIYF,TRBV7-6,NA,NA,TRBJ1-3
TGTGCCAGCAGCCCCCCTTTGCGGCCTAGCACAGATACGCAGTATTTT,CASSPPLRPSTDTQYF,TRBV7-9,NA,NA,TRBJ2-3
TGTGCCGGCGGGACAGGGTCTGGCTCTGGGGCCAACGTCCTGACTTTC,CAGGTGSGSGANVLTF,TRBV28,TRBD1,NA,TRBJ2-6
TGTGCTAGCAGCTTAAGGGACAGCGGACCTTACGAGCAGTACTTC,CASSLRDSGPYEQYF,TRBV7-7,TRBD1,NA,TRBJ2-7
TGTGCCAGCAGGGGACTAGCGGGGGGCCCCACAGATACGCAGTATTTT,CASRGLAGGPTDTQYF,TRBV28,TRBD2,NA,TRBJ2-3
TGTGCCAGCAGCTTAGCGATCAGCGGCAATCAGCCCCAGCATTTT,CASSLAISGNQPQHF,TRBV7-2,NA,NA,TRBJ1-5